A selection of T cell receptor beta chains follows, all from one sample in a study of T-cell memory formation after mild COVID-19. TCRdb independently ran MiXCR on the 5' RACE reads; one entry per CDR3 protein. The sample has 340,000 or so distinct CDR3 sequences; 10% to 15% are singletons. The sequenced sample was PBMCs or a T cell subset sorted from them (not recorded which). These TCRs come from a man aged 18 to 29 who had mild COVID-19 (a few samples of this study predate the infection). Cell type and time point are not known. CDR3s leave out the opening cysteine and the closing phenylalanine or tryptophan. Clone size is given for some rows only: seen once, a few or many times, or a class if the clone is expanded.

V gene,clone size,J gene,CDR3 protein
TRBV10-3,few,TRBJ2-5,AISPGTDGETQY
TRBV6-5,.,TRBJ1-2,ASHAGRYGYT
TRBV7-6,few,TRBJ2-5,ASSLSVGGGQTQY
TRBV24-1,.,TRBJ2-3,ATSDRGGNTDTQY
TRBV9,few,TRBJ1-2,ASSMDGNSYGYT
TRBV9,.,TRBJ2-2,ASSRRGEPRGGELF
TRBV20-1,few,TRBJ2-7,SARDSYEQY
TRBV7-2,.,TRBJ1-1,ASSLYKDTEAF
TRBV5-1,many,TRBJ2-1,ASSFQGNEQF
TRBV4-1,.,TRBJ1-3,ASSQGRLGRAYGDTIY
TRBV4-1,.,TRBJ2-1,ASSQRDGSYNEQF
TRBV10-2,few,TRBJ2-3,ASSESWKRQDTQY
TRBV6-1,.,TRBJ2-5,ASRVGGQQETQY
TRBV4-3,.,TRBJ1-6,ASSQDWDYNSPLH
TRBV19,few,TRBJ2-7,ASSIRQGAVEQY
TRBV7-2,.,TRBJ2-5,ARSTPWRGETQY
TRBV25-1,.,TRBJ1-1,ASSADTAATEAF
TRBV13,.,TRBJ1-2,ASSQGLAYGYT
TRBV7-9,.,TRBJ1-2,ASEGGYYGYT
TRBV7-9,.,TRBJ2-2,ASSLAIGELF
TRBV5-1,few,TRBJ2-7,ASSTYTGSSYEQY
TRBV7-9,.,TRBJ1-2,ASSSVTGVEGGYT
TRBV2,.,TRBJ1-5,ASSEGVTSNQPQH
TRBV7-3,.,TRBJ2-1,ASSPRTGSREQF
TRBV5-1,few,TRBJ2-1,ASSSTPTGTGAWNEQF
TRBV29-1,few,TRBJ2-7,SVVLRQHYEQY
TRBV7-2,.,TRBJ2-1,ASSLRDNKQF
TRBV27,many,TRBJ1-1,ATSARKGAMNTEAF
TRBV23-1,few,TRBJ2-4,ASSQRDSLAKNIQY
TRBV5-4,.,TRBJ1-2,ASSLPRQGYYGYT
TRBV7-6,many,TRBJ2-5,ASSLIVTETQY
TRBV7-9,few,TRBJ2-3,ASSLTGGYADTQY
TRBV29-1,few,TRBJ2-1,SVEPRPSGGVNEQF
TRBV11-2,few,TRBJ2-7,ASSRGLAESSYEQY
TRBV3-1,few,TRBJ2-5,ASSVTGGETQY
TRBV10-3,.,TRBJ1-6,AISGEPTNSPLH
TRBV4-3,.,TRBJ2-3,ASSQEWAGGSTDTQY
TRBV5-6,few,TRBJ1-6,ASSLWKGDSPLH
TRBV30,.,TRBJ2-2,AWRGGGELF
TRBV4-1,few,TRBJ1-5,ASSPRGDSNQPQH
TRBV4-3,.,TRBJ2-1,ASSSEGRASGEQF
TRBV7-6,.,TRBJ1-5,ASSLGGAGEGQPQH
TRBV7-7,once,TRBJ2-5,ASSPAVGQETQY
TRBV4-3,.,TRBJ1-1,ASSQAGGRSEAF
TRBV25-1,many,TRBJ2-7,ASNGGGQGRTTYEQY
TRBV19,.,TRBJ2-4,ASSNGGLWNIQY
TRBV6-2/TRBV6-3,.,TRBJ2-2,ASSRTGLGTGELF
TRBV20-1,.,TRBJ2-3,SARVAPLDTQY
TRBV7-2,.,TRBJ1-6,ASSWDGNSPLH
TRBV28,.,TRBJ2-2,ASSTWGGDTGELF
TRBV6-6,few,TRBJ2-6,ASSYSWEAGANVLT
TRBV4-1,few,TRBJ1-2,ASSPNAVTAYYGYT
TRBV7-8,few,TRBJ2-3,ASSLGDRMTDTQY
TRBV2,few,TRBJ2-2,ASSEALSYGGELF